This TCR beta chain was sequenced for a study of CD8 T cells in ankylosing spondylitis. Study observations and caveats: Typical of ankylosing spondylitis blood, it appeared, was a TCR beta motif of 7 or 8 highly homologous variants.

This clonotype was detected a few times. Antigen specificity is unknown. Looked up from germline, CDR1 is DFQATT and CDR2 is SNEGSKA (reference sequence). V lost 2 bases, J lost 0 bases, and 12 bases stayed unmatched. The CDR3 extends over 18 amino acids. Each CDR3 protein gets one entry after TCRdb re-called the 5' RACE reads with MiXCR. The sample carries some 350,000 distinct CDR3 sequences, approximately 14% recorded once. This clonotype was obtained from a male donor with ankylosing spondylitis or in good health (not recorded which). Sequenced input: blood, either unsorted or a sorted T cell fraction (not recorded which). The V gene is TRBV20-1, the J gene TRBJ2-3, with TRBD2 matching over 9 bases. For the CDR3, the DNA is TGCAGTGCTAGACATACTAGCGGGCGTTGGACAAGCACAGATACGCAGTATTTT. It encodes CSARHTSGRWTSTDTQYF.